Listed here are 8 T cell receptor beta chains from one sample, sequenced in a study of blood T cells in healthy people across ages. Next came a second PCR, run for roughly 6 to 11 cycles, which used a sample-barcoded 5' primer along with a J-beta primer mix. From the 5' RACE reads, TCRdb called clonotypes with MiXCR, one entry per CDR3 protein. The sample has more than 650,000 distinct CDR3 sequences, approximately 24% seen once. These data were also reused for a study on T cells of mothers and their children.

The specimen sequenced was blood. The receptors here all came from a boy younger than 18 in good health.

V gene TRBV11-2 combines with J gene TRBJ2-3, with D possibly called TRBD1 or TRBD2 (5 bases each). This CDR3 is built from 14 residues. Germline loops: CDR1 SGHAT, CDR2 FQNNGV. V lost 1 base and J 6 bases, leaving 11 bases between the germline ends. DNA for the CDR3: TGTGCCAGCAGCTTAGGGGGGAGTAGGGATACGCAGTATTTT. Protein sequence: CASSLGGSRDTQYF.

This clonotype has only a few counts. The V call is TRBV7-2, the J call TRBJ2-1; tentatively, D is TRBD2 (6 bases). V was pared by 4 bases and J by 4 bases, with 11 bases between. The CDR3 is made up of 14 amino acids. Looked up from germline, CDR1 is SGHTA and CDR2 is FQGNSA. For the CDR3, the DNA is TGTGCCAGCAGCTACGATAGCGGATACAATGAGCAGTTCTTC. Protein: CASSYDSGYNEQFF.

The chain has TRBV13 and TRBJ2-3, with a possible D match to TRBD2 (6 bases). The CDR3 loop spans 17 amino acids. Trimming removed 7 bases from V and 7 bases from J, with 27 bases in between. CDR1 and CDR2 from the germline V gene are PRHDT and FYEKMQ (reference sequence). In DNA, the CDR3 is TGTGCCAGCACCCTACTAGGCGGGACCCATTTTTATAATACGCAGTATTTT. Its translation: CASTLLGGTHFYNTQYF.

J is TRBJ1-1 and V is TRBV6-6; TRBD1 matches at 8 bases. J gave up 7 bases and V 6 bases, and 16 bases lay outside the gene matches. CDR3 length equals 16 residues. Germline V gene lookup returns CDR1 MNHNY and CDR2 SVGAGI (reference sequence). The CDR3 sequence is CASRVSTSQGAGEAFF. The CDR3, as DNA: TGTGCCAGCAGAGTTTCCACTTCTCAGGGGGCCGGTGAAGCTTTCTTT.

This sequence joins TRBV7-2 and TRBJ2-2; the D is unclear. Germline V gene lookup returns CDR1 SGHTA and CDR2 FQGNSA. The CDR3 is made up of 16 amino acids. The V gene lost 2 bases and the J gene lost 4 bases, with 14 bases spanning the gap. The CDR3 protein is CASSLRPKESTGELFF. The DNA for the CDR3 is TGTGCCAGCAGCTTAAGACCCAAGGAGAGCACCGGGGAGCTGTTTTTT.

This clonotype showed up just a few times. V and J are TRBV5-1 and TRBJ2-7; the D is unclear. V lost 0 bases, J lost 3 bases, and 10 bases lay in between. The CDR3 is 14 amino acids. Germline-derived CDR1 and CDR2 are SGHRS and YFSETQ. DNA of the CDR3: TGCGCCAGCAGCTTGGAGGTGGAAAACTACGAGCAGTACTTC. Encoded protein: CASSLEVENYEQYF.

The V and J genes are TRBV10-3 and TRBJ1-2, with D hard to call. V shed 3 bases and J shed 4 bases, with 15 bases lying between them. The length of the CDR3 is 15 residues. The germline gives CDR1 ENHRY, CDR2 SYGVKD. CDR3 in amino acids: CAISEGPSNLYGYTF. The CDR3 DNA is TGTGCCATCAGTGAAGGACCAAGTAACCTCTATGGCTACACCTTC.

This sequence joins TRBV6-5 and TRBJ2-7; D may be TRBD1 (6 bases). The germline CDR1 and CDR2 sequences are MNHEY and SVGAGI. This CDR3 region has 14 residues. Trimming removed 6 bases at V and 0 bases at J, with 12 bases between. The CDR3 loop is CASRPGASSYEQYF. CDR3 DNA: TGTGCCAGCAGGCCAGGGGCCAGCTCCTACGAGCAGTACTTC.